The 17 T cell receptor beta chains reported below all come from one sample, sequenced in a study of low-dose radiotherapy and immunotherapy resistance in tumors. Primers used for first-strand cDNA, a TRAV- and TRBV-specific set, covered both alpha and beta chains. A roughly 20-cycle PCR with a constant-region primer and V-primer adapter amplified TCRs. TCRdb processed the reads anew with MiXCR; each CDR3 protein has one entry. The table includes tens of thousands of distinct CDR3 sequences, more than 25% detected once. Time point meaning: before trial treatment. The sequencing here drew on PBMCs, taken before treatment. These receptors all stem from a female donor with ovarian cancer.

Points on this clonotype: This may stem from a read error, because a much larger clone lies one nucleotide away. The CDR3 loop reads CSATDTTIITDTQYF. The DNA for the CDR3 is TGCAGTGCGACTGACACGACAATTATCACAGATACGCAGTATTTT. This chain links TRBV20-1 with TRBJ2-3; no reliable D call. With 6 bases removed from V and 2 bases from J, the gap between germline ends came to 18 bases. Per germline, CDR1 DFQATT and CDR2 SNEGSKA (reference sequence). The CDR3 is 15 amino acids.

V usage is TRBV28 and J usage is TRBJ1-5; no definite D call. V lost 3 bases and J lost 5, with 8 bases in between. There are 13 residues in the CDR3. CDR1 is MDHEN and CDR2 is SYDVKM in the germline V gene. In DNA, the CDR3 is TGTGCCAGCAGTTTTCGGGAGGATCAGCCCCAGCATTTT. Its translation is CASSFREDQPQHF.

A few counts support this clonotype. V is TRBV6-1 and J is TRBJ1-1; the match to TRBD1 covers 7 bases. Trimming cost V 7 bases and J 5 bases; bases outside gene matches: 10. Per germline, CDR1 MNHNS and CDR2 SASEGT. This CDR3 contains 14 residues. The CDR3 here is CASTATGRETEAFF. In DNA form, the CDR3 reads TGTGCCAGCACCGCGACAGGGAGGGAAACTGAAGCTTTCTTT.

The table lists this clonotype with many counts. V and J are TRBV27 and TRBJ1-1; 7 bases are shared with TRBD1. Germline lookup yields CDR1 MNHEY and CDR2 SMNVEV (reference sequence). The junction had 1 base not matched to a gene; V was cut back by 5 bases and J by 1 base. The CDR3 extends over 13 amino acids. The CDR3 here is CASSNRGNTEAFF. The DNA for the CDR3 is TGTGCCAGCAGTAACAGGGGGAACACTGAAGCTTTCTTT.

Remarks on this clonotype: A clone one base away is much larger, so this may be a read error. The V gene is TRBV7-4, the J gene TRBJ2-3; no firm D call. Trimming left V 5 bases short and J 4 bases short, with 25 bases between. The CDR3 sequence is 18 residues long. The germline CDR1 and CDR2 sequences are SGHVT and SQSDAQ. The CDR3 loop is CASSRITQLGRYADTQYF. The CDR3 DNA is TGTGCCAGCAGCCGTATAACCCAGCTTGGACGGTACGCAGATACGCAGTATTTT.

Turning to this clonotype: Given a much more abundant clone one base away, this may be a read error. The chain employs TRBV20-1 and TRBJ2-1; a possible D gene is TRBD1 (5 bases). V lost 3 bases to trimming and J lost 13 bases, with 16 bases between them. The CDR3 is 12 residues long. Germline values: CDR1 DFQATT, CDR2 SNEGSKA (reference sequence). CDR3 protein: CSARGPQETQFF. As DNA, the CDR3 is TGCAGTGCTAGGGGGCCCCAAGAGACCCAGTTCTTC.

This clonotype was seen many times. V and J are TRBV29-1 and TRBJ1-1; no definite D call. The CDR3 is made up of 12 amino acids. V lost 7 bases and J 8 bases, leaving 17 bases between the germline ends. Germline values: CDR1 SQVTM, CDR2 ANQGSEA. The CDR3 DNA sequence: TGCAGCGGACTAAGGGTTAACAGAGAAGCTTTCTTT. Amino acids: CSGLRVNREAFF.

The chain uses TRBV12-3 or TRBV12-4 and TRBJ2-3; 7 bases agree with TRBD2. This CDR3 spans 17 amino acids. V lost 6 bases, J lost 1 base, and 13 bases stayed unmatched. DNA for the CDR3: TGTGCCAGCAGCCACACCGGGACTACATACCGCACAGATACGCAGTATTTT. Amino acids: CASSHTGTTYRTDTQYF.

Many counts were recorded for this clonotype. The chain combines TRBV7-3 with TRBJ2-2, with 10 bases aligning to TRBD1. This CDR3 is 14 amino acids long. The V and J ends lost 3 bases and 8 bases, in that order; junction bases with no gene match: 3. The germline CDR1 and CDR2 sequences are SGHTA and FQGTGA. CDR3 residues: CASSFGTGVGELFF. CDR3 DNA: TGTGCCAGCAGCTTCGGGACAGGGGTTGGGGAGCTGTTTTTT.

This clonotype was seen more than once but under ten times. The chain employs TRBV28 and TRBJ1-1; 9 bases map to TRBD1. The CDR3 sequence is 14 residues long. Germline loops: CDR1 MDHEN, CDR2 SYDVKM. With V trimmed by 5 bases and J by 1 base, 2 bases remained unmatched. CDR3 protein: CASSLDRGNTEAFF. In DNA form, the CDR3 reads TGTGCCAGCAGTCTGGACAGGGGGAACACTGAAGCTTTCTTT. The complete variable domain, with remaining parts taken from reference TRBV28 and TRBJ1-1, reads DVKVTQSSRYLVKRTGEKVFLECVQDMDHENMFWYRQDPGLGLRLIYFSYDVKMKEKGDIPEGYSVSREKKERFSLILESASTNQTSMYLCASSLDRGNTEAFFGQGTRLTVV.

Of note for this clonotype: With a far larger clone one base away, a read error is the likely cause. This rearrangement joins TRBV28 to TRBJ1-5; tentatively, D is TRBD1 (5 bases). CDR1 and CDR2 from the germline V gene are MDHEN and SYDVKM. Trimming left V 9 bases short and J 6 bases short, with 18 bases between. The length of the CDR3 is 14 residues. The CDR3 coding sequence is TGTGCCAGTAGTAACAATGGGGCAGTTCAGCCCCAGCATTTT. This sequence encodes CASSNNGAVQPQHF. Using reference TRBV28 and TRBJ1-5 for the parts outside the CDR3, the full variable domain is DVKVTQSSRYLVKRTGEKVFLECVQDMDHENMFWYRQDPGLGLRLIYFSYDVKMKEKGDIPEGYSVSREKKERFSLILESASTNQTSMYLCASSNNGAVQPQHFGDGTRLSIL.

This clonotype was detected ten times or more. The chain couples TRBV6-2 or TRBV6-3 to TRBJ2-3, with 13 bases lining up with TRBD2. J was trimmed by 4 bases and V by 2 bases; bases with no gene match: 9. The CDR3 runs 18 residues. The germline CDR1 and CDR2 sequences are MNHEY and SVGEGT. CDR3 amino acids: CASSYRRTSGRVSDTQYF. The CDR3 region has the DNA TGTGCCAGCAGTTACCGCCGGACTAGCGGGAGAGTCTCAGATACGCAGTATTTT.

The CDR3 loop reads CAISESNDEQFF. The DNA for the CDR3 is TGTGCCATCAGTGAGTCGAACGATGAGCAGTTCTTC. The chain combines TRBV10-3 with TRBJ2-1, with D unclear. Germline V gene sequence: CDR1 ENHRY, CDR2 SYGVKD. V was shortened by 0 bases and J by 8 bases, with 5 bases between the two germline ends. The CDR3 consists of 12 residues.

This clonotype was counted many times. The chain recombines TRBV7-2 with TRBJ2-4; TRBD1 matches at 8 bases. Germline lookup yields CDR1 SGHTA and CDR2 FQGNSA. CDR3 size: 17 residues. V was pared by 0 bases and J by 5 bases, with 9 bases of the junction left unmatched. DNA for the CDR3: TGTGCCAGCAGCTTAGCCCGGACAGGGAACGGTCAAAACATTCAGTACTTC. This codes for CASSLARTGNGQNIQYF.

The table lists this clonotype with many counts. The J gene is TRBJ2-7, the V gene TRBV7-2; the D is unclear. There are 14 residues in the CDR3. The germline gives CDR1 SGHTA, CDR2 FQGNSA. Trimming took 0 bases from V and 3 from J, leaving 9 bases between them. This chain's CDR3 is CASSLAPYGYEQYF. Here the CDR3 DNA reads TGTGCCAGCAGCTTAGCGCCCTACGGCTACGAGCAGTACTTC.

Details on this clonotype: One base separates it from a far larger clone, so it is likely a read error. The chain links TRBV6-8 to TRBJ1-1; D is possibly TRBD1 (5 bases). Trimming shortened V by 6 bases and J by 4 bases, and 24 bases separated the two germline ends. Germline CDR1 is MNHGY and CDR2 is SAAAGT. The CDR3 loop spans 17 amino acids. As DNA, the CDR3 is TGTGCCAGCAGCCTATGGACATGGGGGAAGATGAGCACTGAAGCTTTCTTT. It specifies CASSLWTWGKMSTEAFF.

A single count supports this clonotype. The junction departs from germline at one end; a sequencing error may be responsible. This sequence joins TRBV19 and TRBJ2-3; D is tentatively TRBD1 or TRBD2 (5 bases each). This CDR3 has 16 amino acids. Germline V gives CDR1 LNHDA, CDR2 SQIVND (reference sequence). The CDR3 sequence: CASSRGGAPGTGTQYF. The CDR3 DNA follows: TGTGCCAGTAGTCGGGGTGGGGCTCCGGGCACAGGTACGCAGTATTTT.